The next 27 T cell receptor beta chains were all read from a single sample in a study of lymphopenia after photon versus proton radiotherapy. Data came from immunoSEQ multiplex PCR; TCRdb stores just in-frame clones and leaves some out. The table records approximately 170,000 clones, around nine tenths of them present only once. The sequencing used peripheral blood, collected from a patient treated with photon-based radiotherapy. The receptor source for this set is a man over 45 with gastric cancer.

CDR3 nucleotide sequence: TGTGCCTGGAGTCCAGGTACAATCATGAACACTGAAGCTTTCTTT. Its protein is CAWSPGTIMNTEAFF. V usage is TRBV30 and J usage is TRBJ1-1; D is unresolved. V was cut by 2 bases and J by 0 bases, with 13 bases left in between. Germline V gene sequence: CDR1 GTSNPN, CDR2 SVGIG (reference sequence). This CDR3 contains 15 residues.

CDR3: CASSTGQGVYNEQFF. CDR3 bases: TGTGCCAGCAGCACGGGACAGGGGGTCTACAATGAGCAGTTCTTC. The chain is built from TRBV5-5 and TRBJ2-1, with 11 bases that match TRBD1. The CDR3 sequence is 15 residues long. V lost 4 bases to trimming and J lost 3 bases; unmatched junction nucleotides: 3. Germline CDR1 reads SGHKS; CDR2 reads YYEKEE (reference sequence). The whole variable domain, filled in from reference TRBV5-5 and TRBJ2-1, reads DAGVTQSPTHLIKTRGQQVTLRCSPISGHKSVSWYQQVLGQGPQFIFQYYEKEERGRGNFPDRFSARQFPNYSSELNVNALLLGDSALYLCASSTGQGVYNEQFFGPGTRLTVL.

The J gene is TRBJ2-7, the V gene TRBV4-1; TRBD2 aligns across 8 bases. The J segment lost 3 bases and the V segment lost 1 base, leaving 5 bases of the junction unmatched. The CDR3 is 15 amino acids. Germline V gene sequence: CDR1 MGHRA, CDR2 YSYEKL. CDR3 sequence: CASSQVALADYEQYF. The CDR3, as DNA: TGCGCCAGCAGCCAAGTTGCACTAGCGGACTACGAGCAGTACTTC.

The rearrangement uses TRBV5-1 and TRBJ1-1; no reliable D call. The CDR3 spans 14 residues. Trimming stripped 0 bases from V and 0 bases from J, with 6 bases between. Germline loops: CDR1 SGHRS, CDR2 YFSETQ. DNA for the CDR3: TGCGCCAGCAGCTTGGCATCAGTGAACACTGAAGCTTTCTTT. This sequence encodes CASSLASVNTEAFF.

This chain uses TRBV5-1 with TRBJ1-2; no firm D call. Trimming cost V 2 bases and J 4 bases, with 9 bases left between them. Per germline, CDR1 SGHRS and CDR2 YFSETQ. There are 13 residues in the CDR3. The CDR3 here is CASSLDSSYGYTF. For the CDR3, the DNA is TGCGCCAGCAGCTTAGACTCCAGCTATGGCTACACCTTC.

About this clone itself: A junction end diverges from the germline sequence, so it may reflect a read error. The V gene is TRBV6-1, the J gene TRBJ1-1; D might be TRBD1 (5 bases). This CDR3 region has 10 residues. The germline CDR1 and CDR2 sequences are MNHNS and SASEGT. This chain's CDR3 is CASRVTEAFF. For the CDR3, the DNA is TGTGCAAGCAGGGTTACTGAAGCTTTCTTT.

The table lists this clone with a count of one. CDR3 region: CASTPGGFMNTEAFF. CDR3 nucleotide sequence: TGTGCCAGCACCCCGGGAGGGTTCATGAACACTGAAGCTTTCTTT. The chain has TRBV28 and TRBJ1-1; D unresolved. This CDR3 region has 15 residues. Trimming pared 7 bases from V and 0 bases from J, leaving 15 bases between. Germline V gene data show CDR1 as MDHEN and CDR2 as SYDVKM.

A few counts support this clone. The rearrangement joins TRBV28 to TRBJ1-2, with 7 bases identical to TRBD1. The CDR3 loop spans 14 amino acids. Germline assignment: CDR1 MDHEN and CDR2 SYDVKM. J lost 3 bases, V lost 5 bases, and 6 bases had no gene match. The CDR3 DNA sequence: TGTGCCAGCAGTCCAACAGGGGCGCACTATGGCTACACCTTC. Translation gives CASSPTGAHYGYTF.

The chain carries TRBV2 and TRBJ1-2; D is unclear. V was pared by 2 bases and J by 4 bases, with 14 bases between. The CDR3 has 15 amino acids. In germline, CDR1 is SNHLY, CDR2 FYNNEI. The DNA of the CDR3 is TGTGCCAGCAGTGAATTTGAGGCGGCGTTCTATGGCTACACCTTC. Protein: CASSEFEAAFYGYTF.

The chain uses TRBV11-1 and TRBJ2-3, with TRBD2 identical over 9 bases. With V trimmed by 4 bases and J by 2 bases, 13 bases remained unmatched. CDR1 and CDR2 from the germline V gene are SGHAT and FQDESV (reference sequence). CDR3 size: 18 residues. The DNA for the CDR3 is TGTGCCAGCAGCTCTGGAGGCGTGACTAGCGGAGACACAGATACGCAGTATTTT. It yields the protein CASSSGGVTSGDTDTQYF.

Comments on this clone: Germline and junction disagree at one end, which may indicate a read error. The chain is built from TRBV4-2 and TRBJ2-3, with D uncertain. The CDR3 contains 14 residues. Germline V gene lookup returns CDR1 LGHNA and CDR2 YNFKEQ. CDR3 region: CASGQETRTDTQYF. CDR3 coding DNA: TGTGCCAGCGGCCAAGAAACAAGAACAGATACGCAGTATTTT.

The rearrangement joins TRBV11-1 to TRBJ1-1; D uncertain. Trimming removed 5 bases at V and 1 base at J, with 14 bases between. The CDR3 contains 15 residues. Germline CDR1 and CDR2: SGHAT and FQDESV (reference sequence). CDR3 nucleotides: TGTGCCAGCAGCCTTGGACCGATACAGAACACTGAAGCTTTCTTT. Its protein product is CASSLGPIQNTEAFF.

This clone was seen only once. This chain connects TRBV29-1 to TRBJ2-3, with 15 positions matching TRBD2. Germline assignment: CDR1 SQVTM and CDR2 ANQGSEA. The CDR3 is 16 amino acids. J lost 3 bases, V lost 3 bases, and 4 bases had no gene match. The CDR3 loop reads CSVEGGTSGRTDTQYF. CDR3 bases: TGCAGCGTTGAGGGCGGGACTAGCGGGAGGACAGATACGCAGTATTTT.

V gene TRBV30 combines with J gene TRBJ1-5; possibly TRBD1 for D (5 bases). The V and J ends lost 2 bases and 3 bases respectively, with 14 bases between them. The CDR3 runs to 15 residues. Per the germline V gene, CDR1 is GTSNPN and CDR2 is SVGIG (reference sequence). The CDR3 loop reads CAWSPPGRYNQPQHF. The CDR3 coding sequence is TGTGCCTGGAGTCCCCCGGGACGTTACAATCAGCCCCAGCATTTT.

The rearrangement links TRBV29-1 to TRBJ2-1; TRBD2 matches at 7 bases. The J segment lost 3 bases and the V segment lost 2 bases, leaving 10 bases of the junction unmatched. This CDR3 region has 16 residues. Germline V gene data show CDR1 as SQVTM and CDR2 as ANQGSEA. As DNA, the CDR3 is TGCAGCGTTGAACAGGGATCCCAGCGGGACTACAATGAGCAGTTCTTC. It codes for CSVEQGSQRDYNEQFF.

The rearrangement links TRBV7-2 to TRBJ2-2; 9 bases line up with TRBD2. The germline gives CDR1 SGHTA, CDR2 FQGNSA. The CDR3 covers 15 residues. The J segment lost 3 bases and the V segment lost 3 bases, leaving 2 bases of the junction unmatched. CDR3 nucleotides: TGTGCCAGCAGCTTGACTAGCGGTTACACCGGGGAGCTGTTTTTT. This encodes CASSLTSGYTGELFF.

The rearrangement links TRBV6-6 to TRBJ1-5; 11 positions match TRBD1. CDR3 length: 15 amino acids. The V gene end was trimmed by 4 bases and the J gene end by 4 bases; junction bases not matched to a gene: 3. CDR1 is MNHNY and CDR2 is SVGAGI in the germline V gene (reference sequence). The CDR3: CASSSRDRGNQPQHF. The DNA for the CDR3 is TGTGCCAGCAGTTCCCGGGACAGGGGGAATCAGCCCCAGCATTTT.

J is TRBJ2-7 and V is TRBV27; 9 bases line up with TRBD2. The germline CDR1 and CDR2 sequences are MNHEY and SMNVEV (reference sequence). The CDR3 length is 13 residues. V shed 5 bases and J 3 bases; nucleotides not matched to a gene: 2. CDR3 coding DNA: TGTGCCAGCAGTATGCGGGAGGGCTACGAGCAGTACTTC. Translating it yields CASSMREGYEQYF.

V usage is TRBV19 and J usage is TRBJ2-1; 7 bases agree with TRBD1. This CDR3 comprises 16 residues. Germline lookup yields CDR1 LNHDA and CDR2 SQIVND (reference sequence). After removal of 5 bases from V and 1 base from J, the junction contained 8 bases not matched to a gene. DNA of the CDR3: TGTGCCAGTAGTGCGCCAGGGGACAGATCCTACAATGAGCAGTTCTTC. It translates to CASSAPGDRSYNEQFF. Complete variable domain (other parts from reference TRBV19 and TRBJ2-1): DGGITQSPKYLFRKEGQNVTLSCEQNLNHDAMYWYRQDPGQGLRLIYYSQIVNDFQKGDIAEGYSVSREKKESFPLTVTSAQKNPTAFYLCASSAPGDRSYNEQFFGPGTRLTVL.

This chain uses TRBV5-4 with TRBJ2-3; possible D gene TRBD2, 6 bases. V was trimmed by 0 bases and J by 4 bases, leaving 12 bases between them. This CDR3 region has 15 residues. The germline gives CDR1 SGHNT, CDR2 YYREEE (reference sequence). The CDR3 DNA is TGTGCCAGCAGCTTGGCCGGGTCGGGAGCAGATACGCAGTATTTT. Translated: CASSLAGSGADTQYF.

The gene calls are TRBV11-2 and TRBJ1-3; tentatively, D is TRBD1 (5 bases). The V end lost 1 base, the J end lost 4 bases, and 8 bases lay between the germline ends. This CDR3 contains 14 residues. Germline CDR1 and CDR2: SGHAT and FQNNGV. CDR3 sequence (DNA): TGTGCCAGCAGCTTAGGGGGCGCAGGAAACACCATATATTTT. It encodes CASSLGGAGNTIYF. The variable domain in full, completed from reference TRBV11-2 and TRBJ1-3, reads EAGVAQSPRYKIIEKRQSVAFWCNPISGHATLYWYQQILGQGPKLLIQFQNNGVVDDSQLPKDRFSAERLKGVDSTLKIQPAKLEDSAVYLCASSLGGAGNTIYFGEGSWLTVV.

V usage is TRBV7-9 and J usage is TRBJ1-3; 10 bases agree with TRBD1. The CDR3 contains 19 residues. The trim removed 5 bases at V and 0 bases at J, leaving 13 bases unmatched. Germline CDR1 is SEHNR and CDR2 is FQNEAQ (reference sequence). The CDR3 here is CASSPTGAGQGSSGNTIYF. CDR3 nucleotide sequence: TGTGCCAGCAGCCCGACAGGGGCGGGACAGGGGAGCTCTGGAAACACCATATATTTT.

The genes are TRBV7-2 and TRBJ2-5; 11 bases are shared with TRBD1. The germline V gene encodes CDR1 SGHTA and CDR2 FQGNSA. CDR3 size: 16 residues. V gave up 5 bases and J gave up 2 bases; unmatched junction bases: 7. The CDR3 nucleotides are TGTGCCAGCAGCGACCTGGACAGGGGGCAACAAGAGACCCAGTACTTC. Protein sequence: CASSDLDRGQQETQYF.

DNA for the CDR3: TGTGCCAGCAGCTTAATAGCGGGAGCGAGCGGGGAGCTGTTTTTT. It yields the protein CASSLIAGASGELFF. The rearrangement links TRBV7-6 to TRBJ2-2; TRBD2 aligns across 9 bases. Germline V CDR1 and CDR2: SGHVS, FNYEAQ. V shed 2 bases, J shed 7 bases, and the junction held 5 bases outside the gene matches. This CDR3 is built from 15 residues.

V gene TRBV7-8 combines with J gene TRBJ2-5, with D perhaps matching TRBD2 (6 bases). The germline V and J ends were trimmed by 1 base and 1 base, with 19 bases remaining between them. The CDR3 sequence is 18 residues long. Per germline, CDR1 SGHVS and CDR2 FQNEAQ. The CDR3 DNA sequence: TGTGCCAGCAGCTTAGAAGGAGAGGGGAGGTTGGTCCAAGAGACCCAGTACTTC. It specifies CASSLEGEGRLVQETQYF.

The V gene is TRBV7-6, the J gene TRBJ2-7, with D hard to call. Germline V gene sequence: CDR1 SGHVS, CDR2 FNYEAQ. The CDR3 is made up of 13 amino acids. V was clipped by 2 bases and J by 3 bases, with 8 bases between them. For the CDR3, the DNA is TGTGCCAGCAGCTTACAGGTCGACTACGAGCAGTACTTC. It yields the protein CASSLQVDYEQYF. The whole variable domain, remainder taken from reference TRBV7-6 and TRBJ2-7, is GAGVSQSPRYKVTKRGQDVALRCDPISGHVSLYWYRQALGQGPEFLTYFNYEAQQDKSGLPNDRFSAERPEGSISTLTIQRTEQRDSAMYRCASSLQVDYEQYFGPGTRLTVT.

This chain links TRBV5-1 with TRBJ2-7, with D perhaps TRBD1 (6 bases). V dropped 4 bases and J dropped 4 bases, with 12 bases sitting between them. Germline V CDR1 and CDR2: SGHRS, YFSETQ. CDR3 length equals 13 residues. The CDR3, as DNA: TGCGCCAGCAGCATGCAACAGGGATACGAGCAGTACTTC. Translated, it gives CASSMQQGYEQYF. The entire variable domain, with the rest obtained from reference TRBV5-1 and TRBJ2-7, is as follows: KAGVTQTPRYLIKTRGQQVTLSCSPISGHRSVSWYQQTPGQGLQFLFEYFSETQRNKGNFPGRFSGRQFSNSRSEMNVSTLELGDSALYLCASSMQQGYEQYFGPGTRLTVT.